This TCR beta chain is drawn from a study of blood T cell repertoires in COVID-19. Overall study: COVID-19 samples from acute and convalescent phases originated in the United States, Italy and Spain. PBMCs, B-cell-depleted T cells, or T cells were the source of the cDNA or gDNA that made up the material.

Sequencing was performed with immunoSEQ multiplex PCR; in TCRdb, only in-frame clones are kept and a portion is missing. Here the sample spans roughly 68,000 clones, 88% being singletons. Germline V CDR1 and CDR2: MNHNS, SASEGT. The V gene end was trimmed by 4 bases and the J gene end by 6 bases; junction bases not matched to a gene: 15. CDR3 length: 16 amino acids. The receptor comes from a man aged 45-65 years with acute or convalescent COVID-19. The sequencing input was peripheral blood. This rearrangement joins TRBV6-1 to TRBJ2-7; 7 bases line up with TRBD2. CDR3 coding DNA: TGTGCCAGCAGTGGAGCGGGACTCCCTATCCTCGGCGAGCAGTACTTC. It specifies CASSGAGLPILGEQYF.